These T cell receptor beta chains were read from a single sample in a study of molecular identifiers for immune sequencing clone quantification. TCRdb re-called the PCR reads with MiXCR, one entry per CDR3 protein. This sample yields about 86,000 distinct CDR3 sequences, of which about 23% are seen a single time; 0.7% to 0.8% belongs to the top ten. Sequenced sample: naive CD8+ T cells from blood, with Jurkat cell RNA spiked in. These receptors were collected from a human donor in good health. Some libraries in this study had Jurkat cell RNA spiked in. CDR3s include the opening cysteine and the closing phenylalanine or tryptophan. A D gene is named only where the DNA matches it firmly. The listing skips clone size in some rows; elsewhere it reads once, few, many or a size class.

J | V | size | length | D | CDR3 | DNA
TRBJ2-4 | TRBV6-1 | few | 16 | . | CASSELFGGDENIQYF | TGTGCCAGCAGTGAACTTTTCGGGGGCGACGAAAACATTCAGTACTTC
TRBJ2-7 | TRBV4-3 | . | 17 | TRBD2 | CASSPQTGTSGSYEQYF | TGCGCCAGCAGCCCCCAAACCGGGACTAGCGGCAGCTACGAGCAGTACTTC
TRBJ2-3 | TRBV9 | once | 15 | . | CTSSVGASSTDTQYF | TGTACCAGCAGCGTAGGTGCCTCTAGCACGGATACGCAGTATTTT
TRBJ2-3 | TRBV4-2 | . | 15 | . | CASSQDNGRTDTQYF | TGTGCCAGCAGCCAAGATAACGGACGCACAGATACGCAGTATTTT
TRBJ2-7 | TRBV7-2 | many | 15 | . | CASRESGHSNYEQYF | TGTGCCAGCAGAGAGTCGGGACACAGTAACTACGAGCAGTACTTC
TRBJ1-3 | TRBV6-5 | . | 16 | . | CASSYSLSVSGNTIYF | TGTGCCAGCAGTTACTCGCTCAGTGTCTCTGGAAACACCATATATTTT
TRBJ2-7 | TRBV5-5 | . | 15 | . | CASSFLSSAYYEQYF | TGTGCCAGCAGCTTTTTGTCTAGCGCCTACTACGAGCAGTACTTC
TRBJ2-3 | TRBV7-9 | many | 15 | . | CASSNRDSTTDTQYF | TGTGCCAGCAGCAACAGGGACTCTACCACAGATACGCAGTATTTT
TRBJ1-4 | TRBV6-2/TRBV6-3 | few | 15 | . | CASSYLSGEREKLFF | TGTGCCAGCAGTTACCTGTCAGGGGAGAGGGAAAAACTGTTTTTT
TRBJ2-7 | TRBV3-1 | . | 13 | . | CSSSRDGRYEQYF | TGTTCCAGCAGCCGAGATGGCCGTTACGAGCAGTACTTC
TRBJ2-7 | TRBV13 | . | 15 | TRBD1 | CASSADRGTTYEQYF | TGTGCCAGCAGCGCGGACAGGGGGACCACCTACGAGCAGTACTTC
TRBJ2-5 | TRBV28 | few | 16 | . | CASSLSPLGAQETQYF | TGTGCCAGCAGTTTATCACCTTTGGGGGCCCAGGAGACCCAGTACTTC
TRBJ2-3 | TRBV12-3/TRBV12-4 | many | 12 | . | CASSPKGDTQYF | TGTGCCAGCAGCCCGAAGGGGGATACGCAGTATTTT
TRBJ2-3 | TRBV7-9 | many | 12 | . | CASSLLVDTQYF | TGTGCCAGCAGTCTTCTGGTTGATACGCAGTATTTT
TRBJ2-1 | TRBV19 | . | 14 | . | CASSTQSSYNEQFF | TGTGCCAGTAGTACACAAAGCTCCTACAATGAGCAGTTCTTC
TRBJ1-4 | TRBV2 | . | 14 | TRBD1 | CASSGGQGSEKLFF | TGTGCCAGCAGCGGGGGACAGGGAAGTGAAAAACTGTTTTTT
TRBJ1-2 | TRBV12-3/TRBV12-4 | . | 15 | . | CASSATGPSNYGYTF | TGTGCCAGCAGTGCCACCGGACCCTCTAACTATGGCTACACCTTC
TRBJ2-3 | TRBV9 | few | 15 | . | CASSVSEVVLDTQYF | TGTGCCAGCAGCGTTTCTGAGGTGGTTCTGGATACGCAGTATTTT
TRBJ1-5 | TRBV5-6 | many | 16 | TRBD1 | CASSDGTGGGNQPQHF | TGTGCCAGCAGCGATGGGACAGGGGGCGGCAATCAGCCCCAGCATTTT
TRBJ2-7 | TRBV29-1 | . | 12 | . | CSVEQGGYEQYF | TGCAGCGTTGAACAGGGGGGATACGAGCAGTACTTC
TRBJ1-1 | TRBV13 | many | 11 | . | CASSLGPEAFF | TGTGCCAGCAGCTTAGGCCCTGAAGCTTTCTTT
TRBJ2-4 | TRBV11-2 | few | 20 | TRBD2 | CASSSRTGTSGSLAKNIQYF | TGTGCCAGCAGCTCAAGAACCGGGACTAGCGGGAGTTTAGCCAAAAACATTCAGTACTTC
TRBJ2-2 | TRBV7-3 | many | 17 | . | CASSTDAPDSNTGELFF | TGTGCCAGCAGCACAGACGCCCCGGACAGCAACACCGGGGAGCTGTTTTTT
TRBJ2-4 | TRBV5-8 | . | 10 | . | CASGTGTEYF | TGTGCCAGCGGTACCGGGACCGAGTACTTC
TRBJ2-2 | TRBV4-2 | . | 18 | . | CASSQPNYGESRTGELFF | TGTGCCAGCAGCCAACCAAATTACGGGGAGTCACGCACCGGGGAGCTGTTTTTT
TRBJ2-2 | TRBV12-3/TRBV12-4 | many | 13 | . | CASRLENTGELFF | TGTGCCAGCAGGTTAGAGAACACCGGGGAGCTGTTTTTT
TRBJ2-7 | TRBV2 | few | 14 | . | CASRPGEISYEQYF | TGTGCCAGCAGGCCAGGGGAAATATCCTACGAGCAGTACTTC
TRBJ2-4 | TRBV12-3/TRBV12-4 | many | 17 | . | CASSPLYRELAKNIQYF | TGTGCCAGCAGTCCCCTCTACAGGGAGCTAGCCAAAAACATTCAGTACTTC
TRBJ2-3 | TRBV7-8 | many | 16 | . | CASTKRRGFSTDTQYF | TGTGCCAGCACCAAACGAAGAGGATTTAGCACAGATACGCAGTATTTT
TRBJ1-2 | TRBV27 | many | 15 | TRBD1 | CASSLSTGGAYGYTF | TGTGCCAGCAGTTTATCCACAGGGGGCGCCTATGGCTACACCTTC
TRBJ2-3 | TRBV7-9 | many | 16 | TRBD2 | CASSGSEREIWDTQYF | TGTGCCAGCAGCGGCAGCGAGCGGGAGATATGGGATACGCAGTATTTT
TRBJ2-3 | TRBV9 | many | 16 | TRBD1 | CASSTTGQGYTDTQYF | TGTGCCAGCAGCACAACGGGACAGGGTTACACAGATACGCAGTATTTT
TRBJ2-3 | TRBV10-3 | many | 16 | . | CAISDGGGPETDTQYF | TGTGCCATCAGTGATGGGGGGGGGCCGGAGACAGATACGCAGTATTTT
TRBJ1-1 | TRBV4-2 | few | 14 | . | CASSQGQTYTEAFF | TGTGCCAGCAGCCAAGGCCAGACGTACACTGAAGCTTTCTTT
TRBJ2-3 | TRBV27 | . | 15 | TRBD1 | CASRDRGFGTDTQYF | TGTGCCAGCAGGGACAGGGGTTTTGGCACAGATACGCAGTATTTT
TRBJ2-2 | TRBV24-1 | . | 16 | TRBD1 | CATSEGTGSYTGELFF | TGTGCCACCAGTGAGGGGACAGGTAGTTACACCGGGGAGCTGTTTTTT
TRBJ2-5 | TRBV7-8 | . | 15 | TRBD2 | CASSLAGGIQETQYF | TGTGCCAGCAGCTTAGCGGGGGGGATTCAAGAGACCCAGTACTTC
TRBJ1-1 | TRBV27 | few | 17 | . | CASSFITVGGISTEAFF | TGTGCCAGCAGTTTTATAACCGTCGGGGGGATCTCAACTGAAGCTTTCTTT
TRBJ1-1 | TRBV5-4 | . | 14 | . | CASSPPGGFTEAFF | TGTGCCAGCAGCCCTCCTGGGGGCTTCACTGAAGCTTTCTTT
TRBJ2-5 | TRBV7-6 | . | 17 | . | CASSLGGRQGGRETQHF | TGTGCCAGCAGCTTAGGAGGCCGACAAGGGGGGAGGGAGACCCAGCACTTC
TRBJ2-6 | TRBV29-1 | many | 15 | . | CSVDEDASGANVLTF | TGCAGCGTTGACGAGGACGCCTCTGGGGCCAACGTCCTGACTTTC
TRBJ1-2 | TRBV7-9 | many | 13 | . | CASSFVDNYGYTF | TGTGCCAGCAGCTTTGTTGATAACTATGGCTACACCTTC
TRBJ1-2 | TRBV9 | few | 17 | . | CASSVGSGAALSYGYTF | TGTGCCAGCAGCGTAGGTTCAGGGGCAGCGTTGAGCTATGGCTACACCTTC